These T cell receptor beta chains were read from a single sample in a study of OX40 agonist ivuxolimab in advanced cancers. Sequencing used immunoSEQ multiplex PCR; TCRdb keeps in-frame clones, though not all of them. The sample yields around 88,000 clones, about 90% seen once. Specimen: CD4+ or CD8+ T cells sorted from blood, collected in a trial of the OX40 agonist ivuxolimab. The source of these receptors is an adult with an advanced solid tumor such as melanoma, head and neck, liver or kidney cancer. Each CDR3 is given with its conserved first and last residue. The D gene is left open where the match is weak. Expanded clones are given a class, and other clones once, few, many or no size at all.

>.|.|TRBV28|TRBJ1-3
CASSPVRLSGNTIYF
TGTGCCAGCAGCCCAGTTAGGTTGTCAGGAAACACCATATATTTT
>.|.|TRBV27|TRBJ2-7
CASRTPTSYEQYF
TGTGCCAGTAGGACTCCAACCTCCTACGAGCAGTACTTC
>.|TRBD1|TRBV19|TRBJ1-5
CASTPRDRSNQPQHF
TGTGCCAGTACCCCGAGGGACAGGAGCAATCAGCCCCAGCATTTT
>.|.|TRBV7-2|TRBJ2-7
CASSPRGGGASSLDEQYF
TGTGCCAGCAGCCCCCGTGGTGGGGGCGCGTCGTCCCTCGACGAGCAGTACTTC
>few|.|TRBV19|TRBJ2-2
CASTWITGELFF
TGTGCCAGTACCTGGATCACCGGGGAGCTGTTTTTT
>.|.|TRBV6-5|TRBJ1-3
CASSYSPPASGNTIYF
TGTGCCAGCAGTTACTCCCCGCCTGCCTCTGGAAACACCATATATTTT
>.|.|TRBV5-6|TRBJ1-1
CASSPGRIANTEAFF
TGTGCCAGCAGCCCTGGACGGATAGCGAACACTGAAGCTTTCTTT
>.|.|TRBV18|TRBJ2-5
CASSPDLWETQYF
TGTGCCAGCTCACCAGACCTCTGGGAGACCCAGTACTTC
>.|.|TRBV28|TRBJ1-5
CASSLRSGGSYQPQHF
TGTGCCAGCAGTTTGAGGTCCGGAGGGTCCTATCAGCCCCAGCATTTT
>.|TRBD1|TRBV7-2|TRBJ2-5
CASSSIPGTGQETQYF
TGTGCCAGCAGCTCTATTCCCGGGACAGGTCAAGAGACCCAGTACTTC
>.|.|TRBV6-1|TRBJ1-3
CASRLASSTGNTIYF
TGTGCCAGCAGACTCGCGTCGTCTACTGGAAACACCATATATTTT
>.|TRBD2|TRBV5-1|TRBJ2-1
CASSMVTSLGEQFF
TGCGCCAGCAGCATGGTGACTAGCTTGGGTGAGCAGTTCTTC
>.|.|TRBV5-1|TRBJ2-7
CASMGSYEQYF
TGCGCCAGCATGGGATCCTACGAGCAGTACTTC
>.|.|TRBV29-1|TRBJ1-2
CSVEDRGSRYGYTF
TGCAGCGTTGAAGATCGGGGCTCTCGCTATGGCTACACCTTC
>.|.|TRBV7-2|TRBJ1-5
CASSRGGYQPQHF
TGTGCCAGCAGCCGGGGGGGGTATCAGCCCCAGCATTTT
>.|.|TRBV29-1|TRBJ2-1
CSVDEQFF
TGCAGCGTTGATGAGCAGTTCTTC
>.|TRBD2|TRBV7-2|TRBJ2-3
CASSASGSLNTQYF
TGTGCCAGCAGTGCTAGCGGGAGTCTAAATACGCAGTATTTT
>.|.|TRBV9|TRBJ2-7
CASSISGTSGYEQYF
TGTGCCAGCAGCATTTCCGGGACCTCGGGCTACGAGCAGTACTTC
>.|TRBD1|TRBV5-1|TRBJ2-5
CASSFGQGLWETQYF
TGCGCCAGCAGCTTCGGACAGGGCTTGTGGGAGACCCAGTACTTC
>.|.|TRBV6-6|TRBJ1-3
CASSDGDIRGNTIYF
TGTGCCAGCAGTGACGGGGACATCCGCGGAAACACCATATATTTT
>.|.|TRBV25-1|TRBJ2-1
CASSEDQGRYNEQFF
TGTGCCAGCAGTGAGGATCAGGGGCGGTACAATGAGCAGTTCTTC
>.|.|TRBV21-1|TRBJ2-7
CASRRKGVSRKPSYEQYF
TGTGCCAGCCGAAGAAAGGGGGTTAGCAGGAAGCCCTCCTACGAGCAGTACTTC
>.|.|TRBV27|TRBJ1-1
CASSFAATPNTEAFF
TGTGCCAGCAGTTTTGCCGCCACACCGAACACTGAAGCTTTCTTT
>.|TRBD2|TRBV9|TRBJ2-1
CASSLIKERDPYNEQFF
TGTGCCAGCAGCCTTATCAAGGAGCGGGACCCTTACAATGAGCAGTTCTTC
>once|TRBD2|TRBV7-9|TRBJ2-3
CASSLVPAGDYTQYF
TGTGCCAGCAGCTTAGTTCCAGCGGGAGACTATACGCAGTATTTT
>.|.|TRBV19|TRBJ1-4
CASSTWAGTTNEKLFF
TGTGCCAGTAGCACATGGGCAGGGACCACTAATGAAAAACTGTTTTTT
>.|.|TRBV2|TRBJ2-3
CASKTSADTQYF
TGTGCCAGCAAAACCAGTGCAGATACGCAGTATTTT
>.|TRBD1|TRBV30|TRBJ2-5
CAWRVTGTETQYF
TGTGCCTGGAGAGTGACAGGGACGGAGACCCAGTACTTC
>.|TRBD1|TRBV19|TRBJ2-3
CASSATGGLDTQYF
TGTGCCAGTAGTGCGACAGGGGGCTTAGATACGCAGTATTTT
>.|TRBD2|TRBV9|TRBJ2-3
CASSVGGTSVVGTQYF
TGTGCCAGCAGCGTAGGAGGGACTAGTGTCGTAGGTACGCAGTATTTT
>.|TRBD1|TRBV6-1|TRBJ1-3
CASSEQGVSGNTIYF
TGTGCCAGCAGTGAACAGGGGGTCTCTGGAAACACCATATATTTT
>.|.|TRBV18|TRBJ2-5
CASSPPFGGTQETQYF
TGTGCCAGCTCACCACCGTTCGGAGGTACCCAAGAGACCCAGTACTTC
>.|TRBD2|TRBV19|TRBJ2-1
CASRGGSGSMYNEQFF
TGTGCCAGTAGGGGGGGGAGCGGGAGCATGTACAATGAGCAGTTCTTC
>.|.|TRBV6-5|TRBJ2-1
CASSETRSINEQFF
TGTGCCAGCAGTGAGACACGCTCTATCAATGAGCAGTTCTTC
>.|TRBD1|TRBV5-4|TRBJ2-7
CASSTTTGAAYEQYF
TGTGCCAGCAGCACCACAACAGGGGCAGCCTACGAGCAGTACTTC
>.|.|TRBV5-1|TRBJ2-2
CASSFSENTGELFF
TGCGCCAGCAGCTTCTCTGAAAACACCGGGGAGCTGTTTTTT
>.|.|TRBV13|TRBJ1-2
CASSTREGYGYTF
TGTGCCAGCAGCACCCGGGAGGGGTATGGCTACACCTTC
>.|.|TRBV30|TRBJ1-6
CAWGGTQSSPLHF
TGTGCCTGGGGAGGGACACAAAGTTCACCCCTCCACTTT
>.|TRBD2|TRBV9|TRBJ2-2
CASSVGLSGGAGTGELFF
TGTGCCAGCAGCGTAGGCCTTAGCGGGGGGGCTGGTACCGGGGAGCTGTTTTTT
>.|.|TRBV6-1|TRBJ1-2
CASSEVGSAGGYTF
TGTGCCAGCAGTGAAGTCGGCTCCGCGGGGGGCTACACCTTC
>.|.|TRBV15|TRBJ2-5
CAIGGDADSYQETQYF
TGTGCCATCGGCGGAGACGCAGACAGCTACCAAGAGACCCAGTACTTC
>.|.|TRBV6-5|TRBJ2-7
CASTKTQGPTYEQYF
TGTGCCAGCACCAAAACCCAGGGACCAACCTACGAGCAGTACTTC
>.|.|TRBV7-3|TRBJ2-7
CASSPQPNSYEQYF
TGTGCCAGCAGCCCCCAACCCAACTCCTACGAGCAGTACTTC
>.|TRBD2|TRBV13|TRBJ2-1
CASSSGLAGGNEQFF
TGTGCCAGCAGCTCGGGACTAGCGGGGGGCAATGAGCAGTTCTTC
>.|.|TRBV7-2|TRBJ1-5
CASSLAGPQSGNQPQHF
TGTGCCAGCAGCTTAGCGGGCCCTCAATCGGGCAATCAGCCCCAGCATTTT
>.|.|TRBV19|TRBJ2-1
CASSIPSPISYNEQFF
TGTGCCAGTAGTATTCCCTCTCCTATATCCTACAATGAGCAGTTCTTC
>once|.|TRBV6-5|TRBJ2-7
CASSVDREGGEQYF
TGTGCCAGCAGCGTGGACAGGGAGGGTGGCGAGCAGTACTTC
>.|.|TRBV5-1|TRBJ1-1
CASSLGPRGSEAFF
TGCGCCAGCAGCTTGGGCCCGAGGGGATCTGAAGCTTTCTTT
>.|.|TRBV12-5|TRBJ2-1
CASVREQFF
TGTGCTAGTGTTCGAGAGCAGTTCTTC
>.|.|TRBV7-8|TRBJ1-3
CASSGYRVNSGNTIYF
TGTGCCAGCAGCGGATACAGGGTAAACTCTGGAAACACCATATATTTT
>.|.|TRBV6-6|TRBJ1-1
CAGTEGGRYTEAFF
TGTGCCGGAACTGAGGGGGGACGGTACACTGAAGCTTTCTTT
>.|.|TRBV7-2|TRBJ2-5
CASSLGQLKETQYF
TGTGCCAGCAGCTTAGGCCAGCTAAAAGAGACCCAGTACTTC